This T cell receptor beta chain was retrieved from a study of shared clonotypes between healthy human individuals. As for this clone: Its matching antigen is unknown.

On ten immunoSEQ deep assay plates, unsorted PBMC DNA was sequenced. Assay used: immunoSEQ multiplex PCR; TCRdb lists only in-frame clones, some missing. The table has 490,000 or so clones, about 80% seen once. V was cut by 3 bases and J by 4 bases, with 9 bases left in between. The CDR3 has 13 amino acids. Germline CDR1 MNHNY, CDR2 SVGAGI (reference sequence). Whole-study results and caveats: Limited genetic and exposure-history diversity came from having few donors.

The sequence came from a woman aged 40 to 55 in good health. Some clones in this sample may be carry-over from other donors' samples. The sample comprised PBMCs. This chain connects TRBV6-6 to TRBJ1-1; D might be TRBD1 (5 bases). CDR3 loop: CASSYKQVTEAFF. The CDR3 nucleotides are TGTGCCAGCAGTTATAAACAGGTCACTGAAGCTTTCTTT.